Included here is one T cell receptor beta chain sequence, with context. The antigen it recognizes is unknown. No per-base quality is available; no much larger clone lies one base away. This sample was included in a study of cytomegalovirus exposure and HLA in healthy donors (dated by TCRdb to 2016 to 2017). Regarding the research as a whole: According to an earlier analysis of 587 of the donors, 150 million to 200 million T cells yielded 95 million to 140 million unique TCR beta sequences and 276 Gb of sequence data. An early release covering roughly 640 HLA-typed donors comprised approximately 300 gigabases of sequencing data and 65 million to 100 million unique TCR sequences. Of the roughly 400 genotyped donors, 80% to 90% were placed in the genetic ancestry cluster associated with self-reported Caucasian donors. The study aimed to test whether cataloging public T cell receptors could reveal signatures of past pathogen exposure. The T cell repertoires of under 700 subjects were profiled by immunosequencing and related to cytomegalovirus serostatus. In addition to the first cohort of several hundred subjects, a separate validation cohort of 120 different subjects was used. The study combined high-throughput TCR immunosequencing, statistical association of individual TCRs with disease status, and machine learning to predict cytomegalovirus infection status. A later analysis re-analyzed previously published TCR beta repertoires from approximately 670 donors and added high-resolution HLA genotyping to study TCR occurrence patterns. Rather than using new phenotypic data, the later analysis identified candidate immune exposures from TCR beta sequences and from how often those sequences occurred across donors. An earlier analysis of several hundred of the donors used high-throughput TCR beta sequencing to judge whether each TCR beta V gene segment behaved as functional or pseudogenic. Donor age, sex, ethnicity and CMV serostatus were compiled together with the repertoire data. A later genetic analysis took genome-wide SNP genotypes for about three fifths of the roughly 670 donors and used that subset as a discovery cohort. All discovery cohort repertoires had been generated on a single sequencing platform. Class I and class II HLA loci were covered by the typing at four-digit resolution. Typing coverage differed by locus: A, B, C, DRB1 and DQB1 were typed in roughly 629-630 donors, DQA1 in approximately 520, DPA1 in 600 to 610, and DPB1 in about 450. Because of strong linkage in the cohort, roughly five DR-DQ haplotypes were treated as single units for association and clustering. Among 398 genotyped donors of the cohort, an average of 235,054 unique TCR beta nucleotide sequences were sequenced per donor, around 18% of them non-productive.

The cohort was made up of approximately 700 healthy bone marrow donors. All cohort members were sampled while nominally healthy, although unrecorded immune exposures were likely present. The donor was CMV seronegative and was included in the group of a few hundred seronegative cohort members. A peripheral blood sample was collected from each donor, and TCR beta sequencing was performed on peripheral blood mononuclear cells. The Qiagen DNeasy Blood Extraction Kit was used to extract genomic DNA from the blood cell samples. The full study reports these points: According to a later analysis, parvovirus B19, influenza, CMV and Epstein-Barr virus appeared linked to several top co-occurrence clusters. According to a later analysis, most CMV-associated TCR beta chains appeared to be HLA-restricted, and the HLA associations seemed to be driven largely by CMV exposure. In vitro tests confirmed that three of the cytomegalovirus-associated TCR beta chains recognize cytomegalovirus antigens. A further reported finding was that TCR beta sequences accurately predicted the HLA-A and HLA-B alleles for most subjects in the first cohort. The presence/absence analyses assumed that sequencing depth was roughly uniform across donors, and that assumption may not be true. Some IMGT-functional V segments, including TRBV6-2 and TRBV6-3, could not be distinguished by the 87-base-pair reads and were therefore excluded. Immune exposure information for the cohort was limited to CMV serostatus. The classifier was reported to diagnose cytomegalovirus status with high specificity and sensitivity in both the original cohort and the validation cohort. In a later analysis, the rate of TCR association differed among HLA loci, with DRB1 alleles having the most associated TCRs and HLA-C alleles having the fewest. Linkage disequilibrium might explain the correlated functional status among segregating V segments, but an unknown experimental factor could not be ruled out. An earlier analysis of around 600 of the donors showed that most TCR beta V segments appeared in productive rearrangements either about 87% or about 30% of the time, which broadly matched IMGT annotations. A later genetic analysis associated a missense DCLRE1C variant with V-gene and J-gene trimming of TCR beta chains, and an independent cohort replicated the association. It was suggested by the authors that the approach could potentially be generalized to other disease states and immunological phenotypes. The study gave a list of 150 to 200 TCR beta chains associated with cytomegalovirus. Strong co-occurrence of HLA alleles, especially DR and DQ, made assigning TCR associations to individual alleles difficult. Specific HLA alleles were associated with roughly 17,000 TCR beta sequences at a false discovery rate of 0.05 in a later analysis. Only TCR beta chains were sequenced in this cohort, and the absence of alpha or paired-chain data limited detectable features. The earlier analysis of about 600 of the donors excluded approximately 17 rarely observed V segments, including chromosome 9 orphons, because counts were too low. A group of highly shared sequence variants was considered likely to be a technical artifact of the sequencing pipeline. Most TCR sequences were seen in very few donors, while some public TCRs were found in many individuals. HLA typing was unavailable for some donors at each locus, so association tests used only the typed subset. Compared with equally common non-associated chains, HLA-associated TCR beta chains in a later analysis were more clonally expanded and had lower generation probabilities. A later genetic analysis reported fewer N-insertions in productive TCRs among donors in an Asian-associated ancestry cluster than the roughly 650-donor mean.

The CDR3 measures 15 amino acids from cysteine to phenylalanine. This entry keeps only the CDR3 DNA: 45 bases, framed from base 1. The germline V gene provides CDR1 MGHRA and CDR2 YSYEKL. Unmatched junction bases come to 4, with V trimmed by 3 bases and J by 5 bases. Library construction relied on the immunoSEQ multiplex PCR assay. A mixture of 60 forward primers for TCR Vbeta segments and 13 reverse primers for TCR Jbeta segments was used in the multiplex PCR. A multiplex PCR assay on genomic DNA amplified the CDR3 region of rearranged TCR beta genes. Amplified TCR beta libraries were sequenced as 87-base-pair reads on the Illumina HiSeq System. As for the authors' bioinformatics: Across the 700 or so repertoires, a later analysis counted approximately 75 million unique TCR beta chains, some 11 million of which were shared by at least two donors. Raw reads were error-corrected and collapsed into unique sequences with a nearest-neighbor algorithm that merged closely related sequences to remove PCR and sequencing errors. To assign V, D and J gene segments, CDR3 sequences were aligned to IMGT reference sequences. For a sequence to be retained, a match of at least six nucleotides to both a V gene segment and a J gene segment was required. Rearrangements were called productive when the CDR3 lacked stop codons and stayed in frame with V and J; all others were non-productive. CDR3 was defined according to IMGT convention as the region running from the second conserved V-encoded cysteine to the conserved J-encoded phenylalanine. In an earlier analysis of more than 550 of the donors, sequences lacking an unambiguous match to a single V gene segment were excluded. An earlier analysis of 500 to 600 of the donors classified V segments as functional when productive rearrangements were above 56.7% and as segregating when the standard deviation between donors was above 5%. A statistical classification framework was built to diagnose cytomegalovirus status from the catalog of TCR beta chain sequences. In a later analysis, V and J genes were assigned by comparing TCR nucleotide sequences against IMGT/GENE-DB human TR gene sequences. In a later analysis, CDR3 sequences and most-parsimonious VDJ recombination scenarios were assigned using the TCRdist pipeline. A later analysis defined each TCR beta chain by its CDR3 amino acid sequence plus V-gene family, and excluded reads lacking a unique V-gene family. In a later analysis, a few hundred highly shared, low-generation-probability nucleotide sequences were removed to address suspected cross-contamination and a sequencing artifact. In a later analysis, a clonal expansion index for each public chain was calculated from normalized within-repertoire ranks of inferred template counts. A later analysis computed generation probabilities with a VDJ recombination model fitted to out-of-frame rearrangements, and checked the results against IGoR. In a later analysis, hypergeometric tests were used to score TCR-TCR, TCR-HLA and TCR-CMV co-occurrence, with a repertoire-size bias correction applied to TCR pairs. A later analysis estimated false discovery rates by permuting HLA or CMV assignments 20 times. A later analysis grouped co-occurring TCRs with DBSCAN, adding TCRdist sequence similarity when clustering within HLA-allele-positive subsets. Repertoires with fewer than 30,000 or more than 120,000 public chains were left out of co-occurrence clustering, as were a handful of repertoires with anomalous nucleotide sharing. Held by TCRdb, this immuneACCESS table contains in-frame sequences only and omits some clones. Under half of the omission traces to an unresolved V gene where checked; the cause of the rest is unknown. V, J and clone size are taken as reported in that table, and D and trimming were inferred from the DNA itself. The sample records 150,000 to 200,000 clones, approximately 82% of which are singletons. The ten most abundant clones make up about 4.9% of the sample.

Sequencing was performed on PBMCs. The receptor was isolated from a male donor in good health and CMV-seronegative. The rearrangement joined TRBV4-1 to TRBJ2-3, and 11 junctional nucleotides match TRBD2. Read as DNA, the sequence is TGCGCCAGCAGCCATAGCGGGACTAGCGGAGATACGCAGTATTTT. Translation gives CASSHSGTSGDTQYF.